One sample yielded the 18 T cell receptor beta chains listed below, sequenced in a study of T cell responses to AZD1222 COVID-19 vaccine. Sequencing used immunoSEQ multiplex PCR; TCRdb keeps in-frame clones, though not all of them. The sample has 150,000 to 250,000 clones; approximately 95% are singletons. The sequencing used peripheral blood, collected 28 days after the second AZD1222 dose. The origin of the receptors is an adult who received the AZD1222 COVID-19 vaccine.

The V call is TRBV18, the J call TRBJ1-4; no clear D gene. V was shortened by 9 bases and J by 1 base, with 12 bases between the two germline ends. Germline CDR1 is KGHSH and CDR2 is LQKENI. The CDR3 totals 14 residues. The CDR3 bases are TGTGCCAGTTACAGTGGAGGAACTAATGAAAAACTGTTTTTT. Translating gives CASYSGGTNEKLFF.

This chain connects TRBV11-2 to TRBJ1-6; D is undetermined. This CDR3 comprises 15 residues. From germline, CDR1 is SGHAT and CDR2 FQNNGV. V was cut by 0 bases and J by 5 bases, with 8 bases left in between. The CDR3 here is CASSLDIQDNSPLHF. CDR3 nucleotides: TGTGCCAGCAGCTTAGATATTCAGGATAATTCACCCCTCCACTTT.

This chain joins TRBV25-1 and TRBJ2-7; D possibly corresponds to TRBD2 (6 bases). The CDR3 extends over 15 amino acids. The V gene lost 8 bases and the J gene lost 1 base, with 18 bases spanning the gap. Per germline, CDR1 MGHDK and CDR2 SYGVNS. CDR3 loop: CASESPGLISYEQYF. The CDR3 DNA is TGTGCCAGCGAATCCCCGGGACTGATTTCCTACGAGCAGTACTTC.

The chain links TRBV27 to TRBJ1-2; D unclear. This CDR3 has 14 residues. Germline assignment: CDR1 MNHEY and CDR2 SMNVEV (reference sequence). The V end was cut by 2 bases, the J end by 8 bases, with 15 bases between. This CDR3 is CASSLRPGPWGYTF. DNA for the CDR3: TGTGCCAGCAGTTTACGTCCGGGTCCATGGGGCTACACCTTC.

This rearrangement joins TRBV24-1 to TRBJ1-1; tentative D call: TRBD1 (6 bases). V lost 9 bases to trimming and J lost 4 bases, with 14 bases between them. The CDR3 length is 13 residues. Germline lookup yields CDR1 KGHDR and CDR2 SFDVKD. Here the CDR3 DNA reads TGTGCCACCCCAGCGAGGGGGACCACTGAAGCTTTCTTT. Translation: CATPARGTTEAFF.

This chain links TRBV9 with TRBJ2-6; D may be TRBD1 (6 bases). V lost 3 bases, J lost 0 bases, and 16 bases lay in between. The CDR3 sequence is 18 residues long. The germline CDR1 and CDR2 sequences are SGDLS and YYNGEE. The CDR3 reads CASSEPTGKGSGANVLTF. The CDR3 DNA reads TGTGCCAGCAGCGAACCCACAGGGAAAGGCTCTGGGGCCAACGTCCTGACTTTC.

V usage is TRBV6-6 and J usage is TRBJ1-6, with 7 bases matching TRBD1. The CDR3 is 15 amino acids. Germline values: CDR1 MNHNY, CDR2 SVGAGI (reference sequence). Unmatched junction bases numbered 12, after V lost 9 bases and J lost 7 bases. The CDR3 spells CASTWGRQGNSPLHF. CDR3 in DNA: TGTGCCAGTACCTGGGGGCGACAGGGCAATTCACCCCTCCACTTT.

The chain joins TRBV19 to TRBJ1-3; D may be TRBD1 (5 bases). Trimming removed 11 bases from V and 2 bases from J, with 13 bases in between. The CDR3 contains 13 residues. From germline, CDR1 is LNHDA and CDR2 SQIVND (reference sequence). The CDR3 here is CAARTIPGNTIYF. CDR3 coding DNA: TGTGCCGCCCGGACAATTCCTGGAAACACCATATATTTT.

The chain combines TRBV5-1 with TRBJ1-1; no clear D gene. Germline V gives CDR1 SGHRS, CDR2 YFSETQ. With 5 bases removed from V and 11 bases from J, the gap between germline ends came to 25 bases. The CDR3 spans 15 residues. CDR3 bases: TGCGCCAGCAGGTCTCTTGAGGGCGGGAGCGGTGTGGCTTTCTTT. Encoded protein: CASRSLEGGSGVAFF.

The chain carries TRBV6-5 and TRBJ2-5; D remains unclear. V was trimmed by 5 bases and J by 5 bases, leaving 18 bases between them. Germline loops: CDR1 MNHEY, CDR2 SVGAGI. This CDR3 comprises 15 residues. In DNA form, the CDR3 reads TGTGCCAGCAGTCCGTATCATAGGTCCCAGGAGACCCAGTACTTC. Translated: CASSPYHRSQETQYF.

J is TRBJ2-1 and V is TRBV19; 12 positions match TRBD1. The germline CDR1 and CDR2 sequences are LNHDA and SQIVND (reference sequence). V dropped 6 bases and J dropped 15; count of bases not matched to a gene: 9. There are 13 residues in the CDR3. The CDR3 nucleotides read TGTGCCAGTAGCAACCGGGGACAGGGGGCAGGGTTCTTC. Translated: CASSNRGQGAGFF.

For the CDR3, the DNA is TGCGCCAGCAGACGCCAGAGCTCTGGGGCCAACGTCCTGACTTTC. It translates to CASRRQSSGANVLTF. This sequence joins TRBV5-1 and TRBJ2-6; D is ambiguous. This CDR3 has 15 residues. V was pared by 5 bases and J by 0 bases, with 9 bases between. Germline-derived CDR1 and CDR2 are SGHRS and YFSETQ. Filled out from reference TRBV5-1 and TRBJ2-6, the complete variable domain reads KAGVTQTPRYLIKTRGQQVTLSCSPISGHRSVSWYQQTPGQGLQFLFEYFSETQRNKGNFPGRFSGRQFSNSRSEMNVSTLELGDSALYLCASRRQSSGANVLTFGAGSRLTVL.

This chain joins TRBV12-3 or TRBV12-4 and TRBJ1-2, with D unclear. This CDR3 contains 13 residues. Deletions cut 3 bases from V and 3 bases from J, with 8 bases between. In DNA, the CDR3 is TGTGCCAGCAGTTTTCTGGGAGACTATGGCTACACCTTC. This encodes CASSFLGDYGYTF.

This clone was observed a single time. The chain combines TRBV2 with TRBJ2-7; the match to TRBD1 covers 7 bases. The germline V gene encodes CDR1 SNHLY and CDR2 FYNNEI. V gave up 1 base and J gave up 0 bases; unmatched junction bases: 9. The CDR3 has 17 residues. The CDR3 region is CASSEGGQNYLSYEQYF. DNA of the CDR3: TGTGCCAGCAGTGAAGGGGGACAGAACTACCTCTCCTACGAGCAGTACTTC.

CDR3 DNA: TGTGCCAGCAGCTACCCCCCGGACCCTAATGAAAAACTGTTTTTT. Translated, it gives CASSYPPDPNEKLFF. The chain is built from TRBV7-9 and TRBJ1-4; D not certain. Germline values: CDR1 SEHNR, CDR2 FQNEAQ (reference sequence). Trimming pared 4 bases from V and 3 bases from J, leaving 12 bases between. This CDR3 spans 15 amino acids.

This chain links TRBV3-1 (or the pseudogene TRBV3-2) with TRBJ2-1; D is perhaps TRBD1 (6 bases). V was shortened by 0 bases and J by 7 bases, with 13 bases between the two germline ends. The CDR3 contains 15 residues. CDR1 and CDR2 (germline): LGHDT, YNNKEL (reference sequence). The CDR3 region has the DNA TGTGCCAGCAGCCAAGATCTACAGGGATTTAATGAGCAGTTCTTC. This codes for CASSQDLQGFNEQFF.

This chain uses TRBV11-2 with TRBJ1-2; D remains unclear. Trimming shortened V by 4 bases and J by 2 bases, and 8 bases separated the two germline ends. This CDR3 contains 13 residues. Germline CDR1 and CDR2: SGHAT and FQNNGV. CDR3 in DNA: TGTGCCAGCAGCTCCAACCCCAACTATGGCTACACCTTC. It encodes CASSSNPNYGYTF.

This chain joins TRBV29-1 and TRBJ1-1; D may be TRBD1 (6 bases). From germline, CDR1 is SQVTM and CDR2 ANQGSEA. The V gene lost 6 bases and the J gene lost 0 bases, with 11 bases spanning the gap. The CDR3 is 13 residues long. The CDR3 reads CSVGQSLNTEAFF. The DNA of the CDR3 is TGCAGCGTAGGACAGAGCTTGAACACTGAAGCTTTCTTT.